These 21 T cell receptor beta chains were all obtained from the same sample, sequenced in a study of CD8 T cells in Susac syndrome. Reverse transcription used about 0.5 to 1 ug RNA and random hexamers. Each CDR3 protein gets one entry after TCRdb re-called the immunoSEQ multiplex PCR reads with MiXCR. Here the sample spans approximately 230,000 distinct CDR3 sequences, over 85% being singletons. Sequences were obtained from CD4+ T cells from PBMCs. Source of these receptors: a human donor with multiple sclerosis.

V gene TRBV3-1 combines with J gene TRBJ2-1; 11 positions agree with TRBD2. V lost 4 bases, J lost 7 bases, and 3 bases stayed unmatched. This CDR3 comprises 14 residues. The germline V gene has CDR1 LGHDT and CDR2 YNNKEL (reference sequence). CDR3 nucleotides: TGTGCCAGCAGCCCAATAGCGGGAGGGAATGAGCAGTTCTTC. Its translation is CASSPIAGGNEQFF.

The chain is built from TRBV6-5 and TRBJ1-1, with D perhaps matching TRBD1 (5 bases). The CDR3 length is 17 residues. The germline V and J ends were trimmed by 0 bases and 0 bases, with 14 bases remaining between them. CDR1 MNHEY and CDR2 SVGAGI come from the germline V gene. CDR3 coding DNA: TGTGCCAGCAGTTACTCGCTCCCGGGACGGTTGAACACTGAAGCTTTCTTT. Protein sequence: CASSYSLPGRLNTEAFF.

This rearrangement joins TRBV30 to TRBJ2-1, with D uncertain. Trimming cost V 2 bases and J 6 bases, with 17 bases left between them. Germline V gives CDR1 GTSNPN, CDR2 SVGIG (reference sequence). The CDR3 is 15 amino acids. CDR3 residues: CAWSLPLGSVNEQFF. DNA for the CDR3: TGTGCCTGGAGTCTCCCCTTAGGATCCGTCAATGAGCAGTTCTTC.

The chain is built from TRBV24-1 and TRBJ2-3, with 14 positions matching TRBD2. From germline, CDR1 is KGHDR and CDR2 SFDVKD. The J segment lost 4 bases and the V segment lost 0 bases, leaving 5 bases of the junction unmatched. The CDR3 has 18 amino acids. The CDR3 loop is CATSDLTGLAGAADTQYF. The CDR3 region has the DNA TGTGCCACCAGTGATTTGACGGGACTAGCGGGAGCGGCAGATACGCAGTATTTT.

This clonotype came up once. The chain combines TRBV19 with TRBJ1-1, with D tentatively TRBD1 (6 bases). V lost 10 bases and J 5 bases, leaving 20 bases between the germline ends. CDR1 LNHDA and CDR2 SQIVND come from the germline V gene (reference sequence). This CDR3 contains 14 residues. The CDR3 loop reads CATADGGVGTEAFF. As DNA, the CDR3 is TGTGCCACCGCGGACGGGGGCGTAGGGACTGAAGCTTTCTTT. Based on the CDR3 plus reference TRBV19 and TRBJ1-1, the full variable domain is DGGITQSPKYLFRKEGQNVTLSCEQNLNHDAMYWYRQDPGQGLRLIYYSQIVNDFQKGDIAEGYSVSREKKESFPLTVTSAQKNPTAFYLCATADGGVGTEAFFGQGTRLTVV.

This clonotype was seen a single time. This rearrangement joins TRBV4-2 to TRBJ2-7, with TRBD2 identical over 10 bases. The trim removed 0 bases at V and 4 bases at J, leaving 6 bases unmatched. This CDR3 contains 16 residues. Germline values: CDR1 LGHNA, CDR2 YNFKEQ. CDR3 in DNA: TGTGCCAGCAGCCAAGATATCGCTAGCGGGAGATACGAGCAGTACGTC. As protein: CASSQDIASGRYEQYV.

CDR3 sequence: CASSQDPSSYEQYF. CDR3 coding DNA: TGTGCCAGCAGCCAAGATCCAAGCTCCTACGAGCAGTACTTC. The rearrangement links TRBV3-1 to TRBJ2-7; D not certain. This CDR3 region has 14 residues. CDR1 and CDR2 from the germline V gene are LGHDT and YNNKEL (reference sequence). V lost 0 bases to trimming and J lost 0 bases, with 6 bases between them.

The CDR3 sequence is CAISHGTGPNYGYTF. The CDR3 region has the DNA TGTGCCATCAGCCATGGAACAGGCCCTAACTATGGCTACACCTTC. The chain couples TRBV10-3 to TRBJ1-2, with a possible D match to TRBD1 (5 bases). The V gene's germline CDR1 is ENHRY and CDR2 SYGVKD. This CDR3 is 15 amino acids long. V dropped 6 bases and J dropped 0 bases, with 14 bases sitting between them.

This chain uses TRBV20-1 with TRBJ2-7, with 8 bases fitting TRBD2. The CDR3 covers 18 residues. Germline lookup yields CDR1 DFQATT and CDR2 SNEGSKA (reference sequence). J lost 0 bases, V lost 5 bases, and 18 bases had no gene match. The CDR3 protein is CSAPKRPVAGPSSYEQYF. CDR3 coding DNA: TGCAGTGCTCCTAAGAGACCAGTAGCGGGGCCAAGCTCCTACGAGCAGTACTTC.

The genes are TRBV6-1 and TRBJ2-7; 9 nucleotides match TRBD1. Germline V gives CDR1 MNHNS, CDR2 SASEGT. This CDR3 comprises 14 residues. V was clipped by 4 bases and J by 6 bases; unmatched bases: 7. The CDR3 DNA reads TGTGCCAGCAGTGTAACAGGGGGCTATATCGAGCAGTACTTC. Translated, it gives CASSVTGGYIEQYF.

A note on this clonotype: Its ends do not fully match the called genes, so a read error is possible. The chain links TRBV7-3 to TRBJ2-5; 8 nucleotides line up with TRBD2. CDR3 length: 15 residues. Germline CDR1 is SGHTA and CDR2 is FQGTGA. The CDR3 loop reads CAISLTGTSMETQYF. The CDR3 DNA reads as TGTGCCATCAGCTTAACCGGGACTAGTATGGAGACCCAGTACTTC.

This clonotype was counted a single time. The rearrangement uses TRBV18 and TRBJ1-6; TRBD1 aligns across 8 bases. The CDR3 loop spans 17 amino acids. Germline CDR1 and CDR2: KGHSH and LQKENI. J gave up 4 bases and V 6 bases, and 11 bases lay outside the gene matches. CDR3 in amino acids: CASSRLTGTGYNSPLHF. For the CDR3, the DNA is TGTGCCAGCTCGCGTCTTACCGGGACAGGTTATAATTCACCCCTCCACTTT. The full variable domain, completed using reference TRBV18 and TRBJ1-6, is NAGVMQNPRHLVRRRGQEARLRCSPMKGHSHVYWYRQLPEEGLKFMVYLQKENIIDESGMPKERFSAEFPKEGPSILRIQQVVRGDSAAYFCASSRLTGTGYNSPLHFGNGTRLTVT.

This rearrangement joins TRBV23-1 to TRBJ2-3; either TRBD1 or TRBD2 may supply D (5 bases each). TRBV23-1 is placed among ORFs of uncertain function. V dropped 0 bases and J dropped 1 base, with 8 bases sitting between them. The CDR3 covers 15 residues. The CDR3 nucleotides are TGCGCCAGCAGTCAATCGGGGGTGGGCACAGATACGCAGTATTTT. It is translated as CASSQSGVGTDTQYF.

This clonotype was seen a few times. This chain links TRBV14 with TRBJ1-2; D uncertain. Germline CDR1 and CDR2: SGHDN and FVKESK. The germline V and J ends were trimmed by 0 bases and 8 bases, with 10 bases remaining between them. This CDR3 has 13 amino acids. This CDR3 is CASSQEVWVGYTF. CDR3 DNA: TGTGCCAGCAGCCAAGAAGTCTGGGTAGGCTACACCTTC.

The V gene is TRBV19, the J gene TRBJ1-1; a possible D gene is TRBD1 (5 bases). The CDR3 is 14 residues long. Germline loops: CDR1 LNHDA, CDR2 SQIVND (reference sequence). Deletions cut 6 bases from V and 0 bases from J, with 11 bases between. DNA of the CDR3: TGTGCCAGTAGATGGGGGGATCTGAACACTGAAGCTTTCTTT. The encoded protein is CASRWGDLNTEAFF. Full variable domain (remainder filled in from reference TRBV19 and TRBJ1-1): DGGITQSPKYLFRKEGQNVTLSCEQNLNHDAMYWYRQDPGQGLRLIYYSQIVNDFQKGDIAEGYSVSREKKESFPLTVTSAQKNPTAFYLCASRWGDLNTEAFFGQGTRLTVV.

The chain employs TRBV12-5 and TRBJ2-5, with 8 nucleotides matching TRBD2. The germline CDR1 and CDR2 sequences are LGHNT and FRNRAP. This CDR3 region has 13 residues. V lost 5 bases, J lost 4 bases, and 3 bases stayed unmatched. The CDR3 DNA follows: TGTGCTAGTGGTGGACTAGCTGGAGAGACCCAGTACTTC. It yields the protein CASGGLAGETQYF.

CDR3 bases: TGTGCCAGCAGCTCGGCCGGGGCAAAAACAGATACGCAGTATTTT. Protein: CASSSAGAKTDTQYF. V usage is TRBV7-2 and J usage is TRBJ2-3; the D call may be TRBD1 or TRBD2 (5 bases each). The V gene lost 4 bases and the J gene lost 3 bases, with 14 bases spanning the gap. Germline-derived CDR1 and CDR2 are SGHTA and FQGNSA. The CDR3 contains 15 residues.

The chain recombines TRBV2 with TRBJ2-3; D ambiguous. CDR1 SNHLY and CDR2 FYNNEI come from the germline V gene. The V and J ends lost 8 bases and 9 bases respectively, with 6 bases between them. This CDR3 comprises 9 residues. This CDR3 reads CASGSTQYF. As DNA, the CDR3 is TGTGCCAGCGGTAGCACGCAGTATTTT.

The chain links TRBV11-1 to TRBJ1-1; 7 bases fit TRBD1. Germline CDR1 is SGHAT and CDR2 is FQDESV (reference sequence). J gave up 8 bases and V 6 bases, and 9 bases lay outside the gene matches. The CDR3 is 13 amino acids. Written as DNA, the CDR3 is TGTGCCAGCAGGGACAGGAGGAACTTGGAAGCTTTCTTT. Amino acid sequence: CASRDRRNLEAFF.

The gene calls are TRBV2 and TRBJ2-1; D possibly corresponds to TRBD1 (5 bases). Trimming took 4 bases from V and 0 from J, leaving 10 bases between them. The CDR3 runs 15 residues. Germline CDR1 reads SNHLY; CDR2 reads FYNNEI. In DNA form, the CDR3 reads TGTGCCAGCAGTGGGGGCTTGAGCTCCTACAATGAGCAGTTCTTC. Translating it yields CASSGGLSSYNEQFF.

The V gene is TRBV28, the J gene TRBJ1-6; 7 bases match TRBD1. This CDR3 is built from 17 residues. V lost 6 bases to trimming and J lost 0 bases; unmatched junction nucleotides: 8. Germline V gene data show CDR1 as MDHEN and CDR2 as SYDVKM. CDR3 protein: CASSGQVVSSYNSPLHF. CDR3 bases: TGTGCCAGCAGCGGACAGGTGGTGAGCTCCTATAATTCACCCCTCCACTTT.